The clone carrying this T cell receptor beta chain was recorded at least ten times. The target antigen is unknown. Relative to the germline gene, one junction end is altered; a read error may explain this. The CDR3 is 14 amino acids. From germline, CDR1 is SSHAT and CDR2 FNYEAQ (reference sequence). This record comes from a study of T-cell memory formation after mild COVID-19. Overall study findings and caveats: CM and EM subsets held most contracting CD4+ clones; EMRA held CD8+ ones. Day 15 to 85 contracting clones showed balanced CD4/CD8; day 15 to 37 expanders favored CD4+. Memory sampled before infection contained some responding clones, suggesting cross-reactive memory joined.

Using constant-segment primers, 5'RACE produced TCR alpha and TCR beta cDNA libraries carrying sample barcodes and UMIs. TCRdb re-derived calls from the 5' RACE reads in MiXCR, one entry per CDR3 protein. Of 350,000 to 400,000 distinct CDR3 sequences detected, around 20% appear once; the ten largest clones hold about 12%. V and J are TRBV7-7 and TRBJ2-1; TRBD2 matches 8 bases. This TCR derives from an adult woman who had mild COVID-19 (a few samples of this study predate the infection). Cell type and time point are not known. Specimen: PBMCs or a T cell subset sorted from them (not recorded which). As DNA, the CDR3 is TGTGCTAGCAGCTTAGCGGGGACTTCCAATGAGCAGTTCTTC. It is translated as CASSLAGTSNEQFF.